This T cell receptor beta chain derives from a study of shared clonotypes between healthy human individuals. At the level of the study: Each donor's CD4 naive and CD4 memory cells filled three plates apiece, CD8 naive two, and CD8 memory one. General study points: Rarefaction showed that sequencing of sorted subsets was incomplete (despite large depth).

Germline V CDR1 and CDR2: MGHRA, YSYEKL. V lost 0 bases and J 7 bases, leaving 6 bases between the germline ends. The CDR3 has 13 residues. CD8 cells classed as naive were CD45RO-negative and positively selected for CCR7, excluding terminally differentiated effector memory CD45RA+ cells. Comments on this clone: Its antigen is not identified.

Researchers divided each subset's genomic DNA evenly across several immunoSEQ plates. Clones were read by immunoSEQ multiplex PCR, and TCRdb kept only the in-frame ones, dropping some. In the table there are around 2,000,000 clones, around 96% of which are singletons. What was sequenced was naive CD8+ T cells sorted from blood. The gene calls are TRBV4-1 and TRBJ1-4; no clear D. The clonotype originates from a young man in good health. The CDR3 spells CASSQEAIEKLFF. The CDR3 region has the DNA TGCGCCAGCAGCCAAGAGGCAATTGAAAAACTGTTTTTT.